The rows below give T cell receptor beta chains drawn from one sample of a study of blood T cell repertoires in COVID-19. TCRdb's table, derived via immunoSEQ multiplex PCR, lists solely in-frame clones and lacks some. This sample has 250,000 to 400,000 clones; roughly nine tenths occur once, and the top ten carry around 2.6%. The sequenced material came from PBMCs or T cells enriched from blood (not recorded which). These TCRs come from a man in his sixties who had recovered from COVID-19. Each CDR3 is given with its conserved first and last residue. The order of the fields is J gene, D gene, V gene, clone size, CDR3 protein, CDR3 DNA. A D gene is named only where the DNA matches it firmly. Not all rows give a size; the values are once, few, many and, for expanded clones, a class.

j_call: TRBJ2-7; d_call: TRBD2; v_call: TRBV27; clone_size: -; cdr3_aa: CASSPRWASGSTYEQYF; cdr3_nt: TGTGCCAGCAGTCCAAGGTGGGCTAGCGGGTCGACCTACGAGCAGTACTTC
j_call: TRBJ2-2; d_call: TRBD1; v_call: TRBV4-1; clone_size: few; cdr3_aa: CASSQTAGGTGELFF; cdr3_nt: TGCGCCAGCAGCCAGACGGCAGGGGGCACCGGGGAGCTGTTTTTT
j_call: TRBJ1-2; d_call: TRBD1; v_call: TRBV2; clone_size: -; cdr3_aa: CASRAGGADGYTF; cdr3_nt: TGTGCCAGCAGAGCAGGGGGCGCAGATGGCTACACCTTC
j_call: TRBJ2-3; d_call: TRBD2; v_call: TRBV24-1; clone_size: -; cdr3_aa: CATSSRPGSSGRTDTQYF; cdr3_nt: TGTGCCACCAGTTCACGACCAGGATCTAGCGGGAGGACAGATACGCAGTATTTT
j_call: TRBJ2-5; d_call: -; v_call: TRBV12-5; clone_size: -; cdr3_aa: CASGPGSASMKETQYF; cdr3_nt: TGTGCTAGTGGTCCAGGTAGCGCAAGTATGAAGGAGACCCAGTACTTC
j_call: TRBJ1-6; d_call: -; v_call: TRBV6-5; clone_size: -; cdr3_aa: CASSYDAADRGSPLHF; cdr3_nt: TGTGCCAGCAGTTACGATGCGGCGGACCGGGGTTCACCCCTCCACTTT
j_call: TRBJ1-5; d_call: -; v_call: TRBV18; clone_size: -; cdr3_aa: CASSPGGISNQPQHF; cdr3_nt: TGTGCCAGCTCACCGGGGGGGATTAGCAATCAGCCCCAGCATTTT
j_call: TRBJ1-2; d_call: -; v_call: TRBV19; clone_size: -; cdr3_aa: CASSTRWTTPYGYTF; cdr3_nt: TGTGCCAGTAGTACCCGGTGGACAACGCCCTATGGCTACACCTTC
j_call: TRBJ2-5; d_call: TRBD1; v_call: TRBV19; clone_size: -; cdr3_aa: CASSRDREETQYF; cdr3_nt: TGTGCCAGTAGCAGGGACAGAGAAGAGACCCAGTACTTC
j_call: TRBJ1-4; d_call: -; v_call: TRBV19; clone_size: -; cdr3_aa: CASSTLGGSNEKLFF; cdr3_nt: TGTGCCAGTAGCACCCTGGGGGGTTCTAATGAAAAACTGTTTTTT
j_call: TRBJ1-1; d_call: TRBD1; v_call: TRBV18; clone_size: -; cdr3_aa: CASFRDRGNTEAFF; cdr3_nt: TGTGCCAGCTTCCGGGACAGGGGGAACACTGAAGCTTTCTTT
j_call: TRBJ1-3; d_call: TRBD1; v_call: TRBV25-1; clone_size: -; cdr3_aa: CASSAGQGTNTIYF; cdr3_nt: TGTGCCAGCAGTGCGGGACAGGGTACGAACACCATATATTTT
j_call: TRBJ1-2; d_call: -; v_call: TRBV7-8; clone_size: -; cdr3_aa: CASSFGNYGYTF; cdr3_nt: TGTGCCAGCAGCTTCGGTAACTATGGCTACACCTTC
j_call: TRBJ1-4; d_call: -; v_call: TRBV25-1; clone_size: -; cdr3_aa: CASSESSGTQGKLFF; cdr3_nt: TGTGCCAGCAGTGAATCTAGCGGGACCCAAGGGAAACTGTTTTTT
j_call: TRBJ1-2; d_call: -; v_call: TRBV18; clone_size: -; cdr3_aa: CASSPRTATIAEYGYTF; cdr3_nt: TGTGCCAGCTCACCACGTACAGCAACCATTGCCGAATATGGCTACACCTTC
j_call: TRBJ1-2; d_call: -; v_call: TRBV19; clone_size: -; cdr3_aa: CASNTGNYGYTF; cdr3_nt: TGTGCCAGTAACACAGGGAACTATGGCTACACCTTC
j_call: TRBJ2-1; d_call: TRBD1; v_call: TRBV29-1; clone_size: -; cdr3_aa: CSVERGTGSYNEQFF; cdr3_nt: TGCAGCGTTGAAAGAGGGACAGGGAGTTACAATGAGCAGTTCTTC
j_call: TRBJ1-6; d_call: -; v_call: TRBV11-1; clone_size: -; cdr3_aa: CASSLAQGYNSPLHF; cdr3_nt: TGTGCCAGCAGCTTGGCTCAGGGATATAATTCACCCCTCCACTTT
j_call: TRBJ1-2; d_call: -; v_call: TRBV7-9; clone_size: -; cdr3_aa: CASSAGTWGYTF; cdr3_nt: TGTGCCAGCAGCGCGGGGACGTGGGGCTACACCTTC
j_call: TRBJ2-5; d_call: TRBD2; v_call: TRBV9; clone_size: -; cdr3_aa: CASSVASGGPGETQYF; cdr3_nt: TGTGCCAGCAGCGTAGCTAGCGGGGGGCCGGGAGAGACCCAGTACTTC
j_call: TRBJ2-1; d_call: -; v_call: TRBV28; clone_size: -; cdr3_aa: CASSLGGTAHNEQFF; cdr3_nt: TGTGCCAGCAGTCTAGGGGGGACAGCTCACAATGAGCAGTTCTTC
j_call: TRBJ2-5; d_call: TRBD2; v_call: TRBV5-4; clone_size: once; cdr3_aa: CASSLVLAGVETQYF; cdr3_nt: TGTGCCAGCAGCTTGGTATTAGCGGGAGTTGAGACCCAGTACTTC
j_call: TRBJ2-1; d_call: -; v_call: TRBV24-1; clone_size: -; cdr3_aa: CATSDSGRDTFLNEQFF; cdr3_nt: TGTGCCACCAGTGATTCGGGAAGGGACACATTCCTCAATGAGCAGTTCTTC
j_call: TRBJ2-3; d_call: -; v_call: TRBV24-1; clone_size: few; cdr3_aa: CATSDLTGSGSTDTQYF; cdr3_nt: TGTGCCACCAGTGATTTGACCGGTAGTGGTTCCACAGATACGCAGTATTTT
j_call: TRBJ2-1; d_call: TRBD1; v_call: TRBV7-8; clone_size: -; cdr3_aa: CASSLVEWTGYNEQFF; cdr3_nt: TGTGCCAGCAGCTTAGTGGAGTGGACAGGCTACAATGAGCAGTTCTTC
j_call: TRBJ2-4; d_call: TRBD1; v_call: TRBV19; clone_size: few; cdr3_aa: CASSIDGTGGQNIQYF; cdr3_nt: TGTGCCAGTAGTATAGATGGGACAGGGGGACAAAACATTCAGTACTTC
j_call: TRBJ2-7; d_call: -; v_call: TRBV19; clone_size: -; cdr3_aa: CASSRGTGIYEQYF; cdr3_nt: TGTGCCAGTAGTCGGGGGACGGGAATTTACGAGCAGTACTTC
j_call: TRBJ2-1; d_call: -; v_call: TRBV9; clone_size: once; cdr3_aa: CASSLRGSSYNEQFF; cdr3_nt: TGTGCCAGCAGTCTTCGGGGGAGCTCCTACAATGAGCAGTTCTTC
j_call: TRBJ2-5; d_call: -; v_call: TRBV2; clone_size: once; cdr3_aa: CASSPGETQYF; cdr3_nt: TGTGCCAGCAGTCCAGGAGAGACCCAGTACTTC
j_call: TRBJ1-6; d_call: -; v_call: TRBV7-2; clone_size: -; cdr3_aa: CASSPEGAYNSPLHF; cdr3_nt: TGTGCCAGCAGCCCTGAGGGGGCCTATAATTCACCCCTCCACTTT
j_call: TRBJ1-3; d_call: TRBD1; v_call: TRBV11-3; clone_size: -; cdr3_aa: CASSRTGSGNTIYF; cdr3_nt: TGTGCCAGCAGCCGGACAGGGAGTGGAAACACCATATATTTT
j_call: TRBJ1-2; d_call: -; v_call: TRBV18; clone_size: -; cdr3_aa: CASSPPAGEPYGYTF; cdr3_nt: TGTGCCAGCTCACCGCCCGCGGGAGAGCCCTATGGCTACACCTTC
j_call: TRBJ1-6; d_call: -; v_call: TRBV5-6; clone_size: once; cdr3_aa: CASSPSWASSYNSPLHF; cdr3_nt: TGTGCCAGCAGCCCCTCGTGGGCCAGCTCCTATAATTCACCCCTCCACTTT
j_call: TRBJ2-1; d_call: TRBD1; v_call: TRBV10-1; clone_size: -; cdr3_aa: CASSEPGTGGKQFF; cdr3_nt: TGCGCCAGCAGTGAGCCCGGGACAGGGGGCAAGCAGTTCTTC
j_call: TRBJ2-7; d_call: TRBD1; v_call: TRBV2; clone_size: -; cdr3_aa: CASKRGQGYEQYF; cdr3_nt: TGTGCCAGCAAGAGGGGGCAGGGCTACGAGCAGTACTTC
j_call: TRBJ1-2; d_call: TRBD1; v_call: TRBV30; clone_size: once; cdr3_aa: CAWSVGQGYGYTF; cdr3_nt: TGTGCCTGGAGTGTCGGACAGGGCTATGGCTACACCTTC
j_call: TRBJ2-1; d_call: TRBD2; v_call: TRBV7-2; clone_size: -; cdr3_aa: CASSIRTSHLNEQFF; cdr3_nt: TGTGCCAGCAGCATCCGGACTAGCCACTTAAATGAGCAGTTCTTC